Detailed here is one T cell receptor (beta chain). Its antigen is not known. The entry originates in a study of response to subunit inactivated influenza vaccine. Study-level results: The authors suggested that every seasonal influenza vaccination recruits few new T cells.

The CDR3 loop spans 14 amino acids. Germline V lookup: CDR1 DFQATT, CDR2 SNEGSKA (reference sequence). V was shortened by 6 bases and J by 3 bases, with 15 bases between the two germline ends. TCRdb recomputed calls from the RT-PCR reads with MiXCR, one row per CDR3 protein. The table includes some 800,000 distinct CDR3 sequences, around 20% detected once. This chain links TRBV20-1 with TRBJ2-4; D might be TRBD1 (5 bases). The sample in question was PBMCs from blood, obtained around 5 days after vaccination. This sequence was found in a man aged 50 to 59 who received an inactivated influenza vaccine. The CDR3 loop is CSAAPGLGKNIQYF. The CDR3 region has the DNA TGCAGTGCGGCCCCAGGGCTGGGCAAAAACATTCAGTACTTC.